One T cell receptor beta chain is described in this entry. The sample belongs to a study of T-cell reconstitution after alpha-beta-depleted transplantation in children. Trimming removed 2 bases at V and 2 bases at J, with 7 bases between. The CDR3 runs 14 residues. Germline loops: CDR1 MDHEN, CDR2 SYDVKM. Unique molecular identifiers were incorporated into the prepared TCRbeta library. TCRdb independently ran MiXCR on the PCR reads; one entry per CDR3 protein. The top ten clones hold about 1.1% of a sample with 640,000 or so distinct CDR3 sequences, approximately 16% of them seen once. The chain has TRBV28 and TRBJ2-1; D not certain. Specimen: PBMCs from the stem cell graft donor, collected from the stem cell graft. The TCR originated in a human donor who donated a stem cell graft to a child with acute myeloid leukemia. This chain's CDR3 is CASSLPSPYNEQFF. The CDR3 DNA reads TGTGCCAGCAGTTTACCTAGTCCCTACAATGAGCAGTTCTTC. The full variable domain, in which reference TRBV28 and TRBJ2-1 provide the parts outside the CDR3, is DVKVTQSSRYLVKRTGEKVFLECVQDMDHENMFWYRQDPGLGLRLIYFSYDVKMKEKGDIPEGYSVSREKKERFSLILESASTNQTSMYLCASSLPSPYNEQFFGPGTRLTVL.